The entry below describes one T cell receptor beta chain. The source of the sample is a study of blood T cell repertoires in COVID-19. Whole-study context: Both acute and convalescent COVID-19 samples were obtained from the United States, Italy and Spain. T cells, B-cell-depleted T cells, or PBMCs supplied cDNA or gDNA.

Per the authors' pipeline: Reference gene primer amplification yielded estimated nucleated cell counts. Only in-frame clones appear in the TCRdb table, and some are missing; sequencing was by immunoSEQ multiplex PCR. V, J and clone size derive from that table, while D and trimming were established from the DNA sequence. The table includes 85,000 to 90,000 clones, 80% to 90% detected once. Germline loops: CDR1 SGHKS, CDR2 YYEKEE (reference sequence). The CDR3 runs 12 residues. The V end was cut by 1 base, the J end by 7 bases, with 7 bases between. The sample taken for sequencing was peripheral blood. This chain joins TRBV5-5 and TRBJ2-3; D not certain. The clonotype was recovered from a human donor in a cohort sampled during active COVID-19. The CDR3 nucleotides are TGTGCCAGCAGCTTGCAAGACAATACGCAGTATTTT. Its translation is CASSLQDNTQYF.